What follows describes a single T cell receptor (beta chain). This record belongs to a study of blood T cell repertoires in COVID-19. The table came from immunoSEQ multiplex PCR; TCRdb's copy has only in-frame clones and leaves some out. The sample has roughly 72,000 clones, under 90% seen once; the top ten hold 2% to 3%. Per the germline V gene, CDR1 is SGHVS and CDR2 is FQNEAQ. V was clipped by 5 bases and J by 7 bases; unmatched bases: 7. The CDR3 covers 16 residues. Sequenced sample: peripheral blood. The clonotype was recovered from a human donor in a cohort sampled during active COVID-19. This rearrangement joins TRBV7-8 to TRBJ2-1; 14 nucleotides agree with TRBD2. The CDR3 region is CASSRGLAGGGNEQFF. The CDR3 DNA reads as TGTGCCAGCAGCCGAGGACTAGCGGGGGGAGGTAATGAGCAGTTCTTC.